These 22 T cell receptor beta chains came from one sample sequenced in a study of blood T cell repertoires in COVID-19. Clones were read by immunoSEQ multiplex PCR, and TCRdb kept only the in-frame ones, dropping some. The profile covers about 340,000 clones, with about 86% appearing a single time and 3% taken by the ten largest. Sequenced input: peripheral blood. The receptor source for this set is a man aged 25 to 45 with active or convalescent COVID-19.

The V gene is TRBV28, the J gene TRBJ2-1; D is uncertain. The ends were cut back, 4 bases at V and 1 base at J, with 8 bases in the middle. CDR3 length equals 14 residues. CDR1 is MDHEN, CDR2 SYDVKM, per germline. The CDR3 DNA is TGTGCCAGCAGTTCTAAGAGGTCCTACAATGAGCAGTTCTTC. It is translated as CASSSKRSYNEQFF.

The V and J genes are TRBV3-1 (or the pseudogene TRBV3-2) and TRBJ2-1; D remains unclear. Per the germline V gene, CDR1 is LGHDT and CDR2 is YNNKEL (reference sequence). The CDR3 has 14 amino acids. The V end lost 0 bases, the J end lost 6 bases, and 9 bases lay between the germline ends. In DNA, the CDR3 is TGTGCCAGCAGCCAAGATCCCGGAGCCAATGAGCAGTTCTTC. Translating gives CASSQDPGANEQFF.

The gene calls are TRBV12-5 and TRBJ2-1; D may be TRBD2 (6 bases). Trimming took 7 bases from V and 8 from J, leaving 18 bases between them. Germline V gives CDR1 LGHNT, CDR2 FRNRAP. There are 14 residues in the CDR3. CDR3 amino acids: CASALGDWRDEQFF. DNA of the CDR3: TGTGCTAGTGCCCTGGGGGACTGGCGGGATGAGCAGTTCTTC.

This rearrangement joins TRBV6-5 to TRBJ1-1; D is perhaps TRBD1 (5 bases). CDR3 length: 13 residues. The V end lost 8 bases, the J end lost 6 bases, and 16 bases lay between the germline ends. Germline CDR1 and CDR2: MNHEY and SVGAGI. The chain's CDR3 is CASGPAARAEAFF. CDR3 coding DNA: TGTGCCAGCGGCCCCGCAGCCAGGGCTGAAGCTTTCTTT.

This chain joins TRBV10-3 and TRBJ1-4, with a weak D call TRBD1 (6 bases). Germline V gene data show CDR1 as ENHRY and CDR2 as SYGVKD. CDR3 size: 15 residues. V was clipped by 0 bases and J by 8 bases, with 13 bases between them. CDR3 nucleotides: TGTGCCATCAGTGAGTCTGAGGGGGAATCGGAAAAACTGTTTTTT. Its translation: CAISESEGESEKLFF.

The rearrangement uses TRBV6-5 and TRBJ2-7, with D possibly being TRBD1 (6 bases). V was cut by 5 bases and J by 5 bases, with 10 bases left in between. This CDR3 comprises 12 residues. The germline CDR1 and CDR2 sequences are MNHEY and SVGAGI. The DNA of the CDR3 is TGTGCCAGCAGTCGTCGACAGGACGAGCAGTACTTC. The encoded protein is CASSRRQDEQYF.

This clone was seen only once. The rearrangement joins TRBV11-2 to TRBJ1-2, with D unclear. Trimming took off 1 base at V and 6 bases at J, with 15 bases between the two ends. The length of the CDR3 is 15 residues. Germline values: CDR1 SGHAT, CDR2 FQNNGV. This chain's CDR3 is CASSLGAWESDGYTF. CDR3 DNA: TGTGCCAGCAGCTTAGGAGCTTGGGAGTCCGATGGCTACACCTTC.

The table lists this clone with a few counts. This chain joins TRBV4-1 and TRBJ1-3; possible D gene TRBD1, 6 bases. Deletions cut 4 bases from V and 0 bases from J, with 16 bases between. CDR1 and CDR2 (germline): MGHRA, YSYEKL. The CDR3 covers 17 residues. CDR3 sequence (DNA): TGCGCCAGCAGCCGCCTAACTAACAGGGCCTCTGGAAACACCATATATTTT. Translation: CASSRLTNRASGNTIYF.

V gene TRBV3-1 (or the pseudogene TRBV3-2) combines with J gene TRBJ2-1, with 13 positions matching TRBD2. CDR1 is LGHDT, CDR2 YNNKEL, per germline (reference sequence). The CDR3 is 17 amino acids. The trim removed 1 base at V and 7 bases at J, leaving 7 bases unmatched. Here the CDR3 DNA reads TGTGCCAGCAGCCAAGGTCAACTAGCGGGAGGGTTAAATGAGCAGTTCTTC. This sequence encodes CASSQGQLAGGLNEQFF.

The chain uses TRBV19 and TRBJ1-5; TRBD1 matches 7 bases. V lost 7 bases, J lost 6 bases, and 9 bases stayed unmatched. The CDR3 spans 14 residues. Germline V CDR1 and CDR2: LNHDA, SQIVND (reference sequence). The CDR3 DNA reads as TGTGCCAGTACTCCAGGGGGTTATAGTCAGCCCCAGCATTTT. The encoded protein is CASTPGGYSQPQHF.

The rearrangement uses TRBV4-2 and TRBJ1-2, with D possibly being TRBD1 (5 bases). The CDR3 totals 15 residues. V was pared by 4 bases and J by 3 bases, with 15 bases between. Per the germline V gene, CDR1 is LGHNA and CDR2 is YNFKEQ. The CDR3 sequence is CASSPPRGADYGYTF. The CDR3 DNA is TGTGCCAGCAGCCCCCCCCGCGGGGCGGACTATGGCTACACCTTC.

The J gene is TRBJ1-2, the V gene TRBV19; perhaps TRBD1 as D (6 bases). Trimming removed 3 bases at V and 8 bases at J, with 16 bases between. The CDR3 covers 14 residues. Germline V gene data show CDR1 as LNHDA and CDR2 as SQIVND (reference sequence). This chain's CDR3 is CASSMGNRVGGYTF. The CDR3 coding sequence is TGTGCCAGTAGTATGGGAAACAGGGTCGGGGGCTACACCTTC.

The chain recombines TRBV7-9 with TRBJ2-7; possible D gene TRBD1, 6 bases. The CDR3 has 14 residues. With 6 bases removed from V and 6 bases from J, the gap between germline ends came to 18 bases. The germline V gene has CDR1 SEHNR and CDR2 FQNEAQ (reference sequence). The CDR3 nucleotides read TGTGCCAGCAGTATGGGACATGGTCTTCTCGAGCAGTACTTC. This gives the protein CASSMGHGLLEQYF.

The J gene is TRBJ2-1, the V gene TRBV18; D possibly corresponds to TRBD2 (5 bases). There are 13 residues in the CDR3. CDR1 is KGHSH, CDR2 LQKENI, per germline. Trimming took off 1 base at V and 6 bases at J, with 7 bases between the two ends. CDR3 nucleotide sequence: TGTGCCAGCTCACCACGAGGGATCAATGAGCAGTTCTTC. As protein: CASSPRGINEQFF. Complete variable domain (other parts from reference TRBV18 and TRBJ2-1): NAGVMQNPRHLVRRRGQEARLRCSPMKGHSHVYWYRQLPEEGLKFMVYLQKENIIDESGMPKERFSAEFPKEGPSILRIQQVVRGDSAAYFCASSPRGINEQFFGPGTRLTVL.

The chain couples TRBV4-3 to TRBJ1-3; D remains ambiguous. V lost 0 bases to trimming and J lost 2 bases, with 11 bases between them. From germline, CDR1 is LGHNA and CDR2 YSLEER. CDR3 length: 16 amino acids. In DNA, the CDR3 is TGCGCCAGCAGCCAAGATAAGACTACCACTGGAAACACCATATATTTT. It specifies CASSQDKTTTGNTIYF.

The chain is built from TRBV4-3 and TRBJ1-3, with 9 bases lining up with TRBD1. V was clipped by 6 bases and J by 0 bases; unmatched bases: 18. CDR1 is LGHNA and CDR2 is YSLEER in the germline V gene. The CDR3 sequence is 20 residues long. This chain's CDR3 is CASRQPRTGAPSSSGNTIYF. CDR3 DNA sequence: TGCGCCAGCAGACAACCGAGGACAGGGGCCCCATCTTCCTCTGGAAACACCATATATTTT.

The chain combines TRBV5-4 with TRBJ1-2; 7 bases match TRBD1. The V gene's germline CDR1 is SGHNT and CDR2 YYREEE (reference sequence). V was clipped by 5 bases and J by 2 bases; unmatched bases: 3. The CDR3 is made up of 13 amino acids. DNA of the CDR3: TGTGCCAGCAGTCTGGACAGGAACTATGGCTACACCTTC. The encoded protein is CASSLDRNYGYTF.

The chain links TRBV5-1 to TRBJ1-5; D remains ambiguous. The CDR3 runs to 14 residues. Between the trimmed V and J ends, which lost 2 bases and 2 bases, there was a span of 8 bases. Germline values: CDR1 SGHRS, CDR2 YFSETQ. CDR3 residues: CASSLEGGNQPQHF. The CDR3 DNA reads as TGCGCCAGCAGCTTAGAGGGTGGCAATCAGCCCCAGCATTTT.

The chain couples TRBV6-4 to TRBJ2-1; a possible D gene is TRBD2 (6 bases). The CDR3 is made up of 15 amino acids. The ends were cut back, 5 bases at V and 6 bases at J, with 17 bases in the middle. The germline V gene has CDR1 MRHNA and CDR2 SNTAGT. CDR3 DNA sequence: TGTGCCAGCAGTCGGGCGGGAAGCAATGGCAATGAGCAGTTCTTC. It is translated as CASSRAGSNGNEQFF.

The chain joins TRBV5-1 to TRBJ2-2, with 7 positions matching TRBD2. The CDR3 is made up of 16 amino acids. Germline CDR1 is SGHRS and CDR2 is YFSETQ. The V and J ends lost 0 bases and 4 bases, in that order; junction bases with no gene match: 6. The CDR3 loop reads CASSLVAGEGTGELFF. As DNA, the CDR3 is TGCGCCAGCAGCTTGGTTGCGGGGGAAGGCACCGGGGAGCTGTTTTTT. The full variable domain, completed using reference TRBV5-1 and TRBJ2-2, is KAGVTQTPRYLIKTRGQQVTLSCSPISGHRSVSWYQQTPGQGLQFLFEYFSETQRNKGNFPGRFSGRQFSNSRSEMNVSTLELGDSALYLCASSLVAGEGTGELFFGEGSRLTVL.

The gene calls are TRBV7-8 and TRBJ1-1, with TRBD1 identical over 9 bases. Looked up from germline, CDR1 is SGHVS and CDR2 is FQNEAQ. This CDR3 region has 17 residues. Losses at the gene ends were 0 bases for V and 0 bases for J; bases not matched to a gene: 5. CDR3 sequence: CASSLAVTGGMNTEAFF. CDR3 coding DNA: TGTGCCAGCAGCTTAGCGGTGACAGGGGGGATGAACACTGAAGCTTTCTTT.

This chain connects TRBV9 to TRBJ2-7; 16 bases line up with TRBD2. With 4 bases clipped from V and 6 bases from J, the junction kept 4 bases outside the gene matches. This CDR3 spans 15 amino acids. Germline V gene sequence: CDR1 SGDLS, CDR2 YYNGEE. The CDR3 protein is CASSPGTSGRGEQYF. In DNA form, the CDR3 reads TGTGCCAGCAGCCCTGGGACTAGCGGGAGGGGCGAGCAGTACTTC.